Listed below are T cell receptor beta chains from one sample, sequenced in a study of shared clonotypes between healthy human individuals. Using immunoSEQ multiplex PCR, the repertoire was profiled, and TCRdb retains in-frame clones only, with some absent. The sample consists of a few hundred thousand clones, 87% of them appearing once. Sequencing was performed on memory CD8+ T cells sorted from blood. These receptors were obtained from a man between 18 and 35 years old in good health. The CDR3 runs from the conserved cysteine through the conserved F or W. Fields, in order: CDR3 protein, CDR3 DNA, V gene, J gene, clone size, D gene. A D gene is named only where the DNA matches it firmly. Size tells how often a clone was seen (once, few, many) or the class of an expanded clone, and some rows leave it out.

cdr3_aa: CASSIDNTGWESIQYF
cdr3_nt: TGTGCCAGTAGTATAGATAACACAGGTTGGGAAAGCATTCAGTACTTC
v_call: TRBV19
j_call: TRBJ2-4
clone_size: -
d_call: -

cdr3_aa: CASSSATGGPNQPQHF
cdr3_nt: TGTGCCAGCAGCTCTGCAACAGGGGGCCCCAATCAGCCCCAGCATTTT
v_call: TRBV7-9
j_call: TRBJ1-5
clone_size: once
d_call: TRBD1

cdr3_aa: CASSLEPGVVSGANVLTF
cdr3_nt: TGTGCCAGCAGCTTAGAACCAGGCGTCGTCTCTGGGGCCAACGTCCTGACTTTC
v_call: TRBV11-2
j_call: TRBJ2-6
clone_size: -
d_call: -

cdr3_aa: CASSYSTGRAGELFF
cdr3_nt: TGTGCCAGCAGTTACAGTACAGGGAGGGCCGGGGAGCTGTTTTTT
v_call: TRBV6-5
j_call: TRBJ2-2
clone_size: -
d_call: -

cdr3_aa: CASSWAASGRTYEQYF
cdr3_nt: TGTGCCAGCAGTTGGGCCGCGAGCGGAAGAACCTACGAGCAGTACTTC
v_call: TRBV6-5
j_call: TRBJ2-7
clone_size: -
d_call: -

cdr3_aa: CSARTEGYTF
cdr3_nt: TGCAGTGCGCGGACAGAAGGCTACACCTTC
v_call: TRBV20-1
j_call: TRBJ1-2
clone_size: -
d_call: -

cdr3_aa: CASSQDLGGSSRTDTQYF
cdr3_nt: TGCGCCAGCAGCCAAGATTTGGGTGGGAGCAGTCGCACAGATACGCAGTATTTT
v_call: TRBV4-3
j_call: TRBJ2-3
clone_size: -
d_call: -

cdr3_aa: CAISVTENTEAFF
cdr3_nt: TGTGCCATCAGCGTGACAGAGAACACTGAAGCTTTCTTT
v_call: TRBV10-3
j_call: TRBJ1-1
clone_size: -
d_call: -

cdr3_aa: CASSQYDKDYYEQYF
cdr3_nt: TGCGCCAGCAGCCAATATGATAAAGATTACTACGAGCAGTACTTC
v_call: TRBV4-3
j_call: TRBJ2-7
clone_size: -
d_call: -

cdr3_aa: CASSYSRDIVYEQYF
cdr3_nt: TGTGCCAGCAGTTACTCGCGGGACATTGTCTACGAGCAGTACTTC
v_call: TRBV6-5
j_call: TRBJ2-7
clone_size: -
d_call: -

cdr3_aa: CAISESGEGVWNYGYTF
cdr3_nt: TGTGCCATCAGTGAGTCGGGCGAGGGGGTTTGGAACTATGGCTACACCTTC
v_call: TRBV10-3
j_call: TRBJ1-2
clone_size: once
d_call: -

cdr3_aa: CASSVEGHLSYEQYF
cdr3_nt: TGTGCCAGCAGCGTAGAAGGTCACTTATCCTACGAGCAGTACTTC
v_call: TRBV9
j_call: TRBJ2-7
clone_size: -
d_call: -

cdr3_aa: CASSVGYSYEQYF
cdr3_nt: TGTGCCAGCAGCGTAGGGTACTCCTACGAGCAGTACTTC
v_call: TRBV6-6
j_call: TRBJ2-7
clone_size: -
d_call: -

cdr3_aa: CASSSTGELFF
cdr3_nt: TGTGCCAGCAGTTCCACCGGGGAGCTGTTTTTT
v_call: TRBV6-1
j_call: TRBJ2-2
clone_size: -
d_call: -

cdr3_aa: CASSSPPHEQYF
cdr3_nt: TGTGCCAGCAGCTCCCCGCCCCACGAGCAGTACTTC
v_call: TRBV2
j_call: TRBJ2-7
clone_size: -
d_call: -

cdr3_aa: CASSLQGNSYEQYF
cdr3_nt: TGTGCCAGCAGCCTACAGGGGAACTCCTACGAGCAGTACTTC
v_call: TRBV7-2
j_call: TRBJ2-7
clone_size: few
d_call: TRBD1

cdr3_aa: CASSTGTGPYEQYF
cdr3_nt: TGTGCCAGCAGTACCGGGACAGGGCCCTACGAGCAGTACTTC
v_call: TRBV6-6
j_call: TRBJ2-7
clone_size: -
d_call: TRBD1

cdr3_aa: CAISELAGETGELFF
cdr3_nt: TGTGCCATCAGTGAGCTAGCGGGGGAGACCGGGGAGCTGTTTTTT
v_call: TRBV10-3
j_call: TRBJ2-2
clone_size: -
d_call: TRBD2

cdr3_aa: CASSIRQTQETQYF
cdr3_nt: TGTGCCAGCAGCATCCGACAGACCCAAGAGACCCAGTACTTC
v_call: TRBV13
j_call: TRBJ2-5
clone_size: -
d_call: -

cdr3_aa: CASSLSSGPLNAKLFF
cdr3_nt: TGTGCCAGCAGTTTATCGAGCGGACCTTTGAACGCAAAACTGTTTTTT
v_call: TRBV27
j_call: TRBJ1-4
clone_size: -
d_call: -

cdr3_aa: CASSLDGWAADTF
cdr3_nt: TGTGCCAGCAGCTTAGATGGGTGGGCCGCGGACACCTTC
v_call: TRBV7-9
j_call: TRBJ1-2
clone_size: -
d_call: -

cdr3_aa: CASSNTVINEQYF
cdr3_nt: TGTGCCAGCAGTAATACAGTTATCAACGAGCAGTACTTC
v_call: TRBV28
j_call: TRBJ2-7
clone_size: -
d_call: -

cdr3_aa: CASGRTPGTSFGYTF
cdr3_nt: TGTGCCAGCGGTAGAACCCCCGGGACGTCTTTTGGCTACACCTTC
v_call: TRBV27
j_call: TRBJ1-2
clone_size: once
d_call: -

cdr3_aa: CASSRTSGRTPGYEQYF
cdr3_nt: TGCGCCAGCAGCCGAACTAGCGGGAGGACCCCGGGGTACGAGCAGTACTTC
v_call: TRBV4-3
j_call: TRBJ2-7
clone_size: -
d_call: TRBD2

cdr3_aa: CASSLRDRGYEQYF
cdr3_nt: TGTGCCAGCAGTTTAAGGGACAGAGGCTACGAGCAGTACTTC
v_call: TRBV27
j_call: TRBJ2-7
clone_size: -
d_call: TRBD1

cdr3_aa: CASSFDPDVTNTEAFF
cdr3_nt: TGTGCCAGCAGCTTCGACCCGGACGTTACGAACACTGAAGCTTTCTTT
v_call: TRBV11-2
j_call: TRBJ1-1
clone_size: -
d_call: -

cdr3_aa: CASSLPTGTSGRPYEQYF
cdr3_nt: TGTGCCAGCAGCTTACCTACCGGGACTAGCGGGAGGCCCTACGAGCAGTACTTC
v_call: TRBV7-6
j_call: TRBJ2-7
clone_size: -
d_call: TRBD2

cdr3_aa: CASSQGSGGAEDTQYF
cdr3_nt: TGTGCCAGCAGCCAAGGAAGCGGGGGGGCCGAAGATACGCAGTATTTT
v_call: TRBV4-2
j_call: TRBJ2-3
clone_size: -
d_call: TRBD2

cdr3_aa: CASGSGTGINEQFF
cdr3_nt: TGCGCCAGCGGATCTGGGACAGGGATCAATGAGCAGTTCTTC
v_call: TRBV5-1
j_call: TRBJ2-1
clone_size: -
d_call: TRBD1

cdr3_aa: CASSTIVGWDTIYF
cdr3_nt: TGTGCCAGCAGCACCATCGTGGGGTGGGACACCATATATTTT
v_call: TRBV11-2
j_call: TRBJ1-3
clone_size: few
d_call: -

cdr3_aa: CASSSQKKVVWSNQPQHF
cdr3_nt: TGTGCCAGCAGTTCTCAAAAAAAGGTCGTCTGGAGCAATCAGCCCCAGCATTTT
v_call: TRBV28
j_call: TRBJ1-5
clone_size: -
d_call: -

cdr3_aa: CASSQATEAFF
cdr3_nt: TGCGCCAGCAGCCAAGCTACTGAAGCTTTCTTT
v_call: TRBV4-1
j_call: TRBJ1-1
clone_size: -
d_call: -

cdr3_aa: CASSLSQAGVFDTEAFF
cdr3_nt: TGCGCCAGCAGCCTTTCACAAGCGGGGGTATTTGACACTGAAGCTTTCTTT
v_call: TRBV4-1
j_call: TRBJ1-1
clone_size: -
d_call: -

cdr3_aa: CAWEKTGYGYTF
cdr3_nt: TGTGCCTGGGAGAAGACAGGCTATGGCTACACCTTC
v_call: TRBV30
j_call: TRBJ1-2
clone_size: -
d_call: -

cdr3_aa: CASSWGITYEQYF
cdr3_nt: TGTGCCAGCAGTTGGGGTATAACCTACGAGCAGTACTTC
v_call: TRBV28
j_call: TRBJ2-7
clone_size: -
d_call: -

cdr3_aa: CASSPDGNYGYTF
cdr3_nt: TGTGCCAGCAGCCCGGACGGGAACTATGGCTACACCTTC
v_call: TRBV5-4
j_call: TRBJ1-2
clone_size: -
d_call: -

cdr3_aa: CASSPGSTGELFF
cdr3_nt: TGTGCCAGCAGTCCCGGAAGCACCGGGGAGCTGTTTTTT
v_call: TRBV6-5
j_call: TRBJ2-2
clone_size: -
d_call: -

cdr3_aa: CASSQGPGGYSYEQYF
cdr3_nt: TGCGCCAGCAGCCAAGGACCAGGGGGCTACTCCTACGAGCAGTACTTC
v_call: TRBV4-1
j_call: TRBJ2-7
clone_size: -
d_call: TRBD1

cdr3_aa: CATSRAGREWSYEQYF
cdr3_nt: TGTGCCACCAGCAGAGCGGGGCGGGAGTGGTCCTACGAGCAGTACTTC
v_call: TRBV15
j_call: TRBJ2-7
clone_size: -
d_call: TRBD2

cdr3_aa: CASSSDRTNTGELFF
cdr3_nt: TGTGCCAGCAGCTCGGACAGGACGAACACCGGGGAGCTGTTTTTT
v_call: TRBV7-9
j_call: TRBJ2-2
clone_size: -
d_call: TRBD1

cdr3_aa: CSVVPRGTDTQYF
cdr3_nt: TGCAGCGTTGTCCCCAGAGGCACAGATACGCAGTATTTT
v_call: TRBV29-1
j_call: TRBJ2-3
clone_size: -
d_call: -

cdr3_aa: CASSLDEHYGYTF
cdr3_nt: TGTGCCAGCAGCTTGGACGAACACTATGGCTACACCTTC
v_call: TRBV5-4
j_call: TRBJ1-2
clone_size: -
d_call: -

cdr3_aa: CASSLGETQYF
cdr3_nt: TGTGCCAGCAGTTTAGGAGAGACCCAGTACTTC
v_call: TRBV6-5
j_call: TRBJ2-5
clone_size: -
d_call: -

cdr3_aa: CASSEWGQGIYEQYF
cdr3_nt: TGTGCCAGCAGTGAATGGGGACAGGGGATCTACGAGCAGTACTTC
v_call: TRBV25-1
j_call: TRBJ2-7
clone_size: -
d_call: TRBD1

cdr3_aa: CASSIRQGDYEQYF
cdr3_nt: TGTGCCAGTAGTATACGCCAGGGGGACTACGAGCAGTACTTC
v_call: TRBV19
j_call: TRBJ2-7
clone_size: -
d_call: TRBD1

cdr3_aa: CASRGAGFHEQYF
cdr3_nt: TGTGCCAGCCGCGGCGCGGGTTTCCACGAGCAGTACTTC
v_call: TRBV7-2
j_call: TRBJ2-7
clone_size: -
d_call: -

cdr3_aa: CASSQDAGPPLWLGSYNEQFF
cdr3_nt: TGCGCCAGCAGCCAAGATGCTGGGCCTCCTCTCTGGCTAGGCTCCTACAATGAGCAGTTCTTC
v_call: TRBV4-3
j_call: TRBJ2-1
clone_size: once
d_call: -

cdr3_aa: CASSRGYSPLHF
cdr3_nt: TGTGCCAGCAGTCGGGGCTATTCACCCCTCCACTTT
v_call: TRBV5-6
j_call: TRBJ1-6
clone_size: -
d_call: -

cdr3_aa: CASRHGTGTSGSGVRQETQYF
cdr3_nt: TGCGCCAGCAGACACGGAACCGGGACTAGCGGGAGTGGTGTTCGCCAAGAGACCCAGTACTTC
v_call: TRBV4-3
j_call: TRBJ2-5
clone_size: once
d_call: TRBD2

cdr3_aa: CASSLGGTGWKNGYTF
cdr3_nt: TGTGCCAGCAGCTTGGGAGGGACAGGGTGGAAGAATGGCTACACCTTC
v_call: TRBV5-4
j_call: TRBJ1-2
clone_size: -
d_call: TRBD1

cdr3_aa: CASSGPGNTEAFF
cdr3_nt: TGTGCCAGCAGCGGACCAGGGAACACTGAAGCTTTCTTT
v_call: TRBV7-9
j_call: TRBJ1-1
clone_size: -
d_call: -

cdr3_aa: CATSGTGYEQYF
cdr3_nt: TGTGCCACGTCCGGGACAGGCTACGAGCAGTACTTC
v_call: TRBV28
j_call: TRBJ2-7
clone_size: once
d_call: TRBD1

cdr3_aa: CASSLKAQGPGAEQYF
cdr3_nt: TGTGCCAGCAGCTTAAAGGCCCAAGGACCAGGTGCCGAGCAGTACTTC
v_call: TRBV7-9
j_call: TRBJ2-7
clone_size: -
d_call: -

cdr3_aa: CSVEDIGQGYEQYF
cdr3_nt: TGCAGCGTTGAAGATATAGGACAGGGTTACGAGCAGTACTTC
v_call: TRBV29-1
j_call: TRBJ2-7
clone_size: -
d_call: TRBD1

cdr3_aa: CASGLAKYEQYF
cdr3_nt: TGTGCTAGTGGTTTGGCAAAGTACGAGCAGTACTTC
v_call: TRBV12-5
j_call: TRBJ2-7
clone_size: -
d_call: -

cdr3_aa: CASSSARGAGYEQYF
cdr3_nt: TGCGCCAGCAGTTCCGCTCGGGGGGCGGGCTACGAGCAGTACTTC
v_call: TRBV5-1
j_call: TRBJ2-7
clone_size: -
d_call: -

cdr3_aa: CASSQVSGLTDEQYF
cdr3_nt: TGCGCCAGCAGCCAAGTTTCAGGTTTGACGGACGAGCAGTACTTC
v_call: TRBV4-3
j_call: TRBJ2-7
clone_size: -
d_call: -